The 14 T cell receptor beta chains given below trace back to one sample, sequenced in a study of blood T cell repertoires in COVID-19. Using immunoSEQ multiplex PCR, the repertoire was profiled, and TCRdb retains in-frame clones only, with some absent. The data contain approximately 300,000 clones, around 89% of them seen just once; the ten biggest clones take up 6% to 8%. Sequenced sample: peripheral blood. The source of these receptors is a woman in her 50s with COVID-19, enrolled during active disease.

V usage is TRBV9 and J usage is TRBJ2-5; TRBD1 might be the D (6 bases). This CDR3 is built from 15 residues. Germline assignment: CDR1 SGDLS and CDR2 YYNGEE. V lost 6 bases to trimming and J lost 1 base, with 16 bases between them. CDR3 nucleotides: TGTGCCAGCACTCTAAGTGGGGGCCCCCAAGAGACCCAGTACTTC. Translating gives CASTLSGGPQETQYF. Variable domain in full (rest from reference TRBV9 and TRBJ2-5): DSGVTQTPKHLITATGQRVTLRCSPRSGDLSVYWYQQSLDQGLQFLIQYYNGEERAKGNILERFSAQQFPDLHSELNLSSLELGDSALYFCASTLSGGPQETQYFGPGTRLLVL.

This clone appeared once. The chain combines TRBV3-1 (or the pseudogene TRBV3-2) with TRBJ2-3, with TRBD2 identical over 9 bases. CDR3 length equals 15 residues. V lost 2 bases, J lost 1 base, and 1 base stayed unmatched. The germline V gene encodes CDR1 LGHDT and CDR2 YNNKEL (reference sequence). The chain's CDR3 is CASSQSSGGTDTQYF. The DNA of the CDR3 is TGTGCCAGCAGCCAATCTAGCGGGGGCACAGATACGCAGTATTTT.

J is TRBJ2-5 and V is TRBV5-1; 15 bases line up with TRBD2. The CDR3 loop spans 17 amino acids. The germline V gene encodes CDR1 SGHRS and CDR2 YFSETQ. The ends lost 2 bases at V and 5 bases at J; junction bases unmatched: 7. DNA of the CDR3: TGCGCCAGCAGCTTCTCGGGACTAGCGGGAGGTGGGGAGACCCAGTACTTC. Translating it yields CASSFSGLAGGGETQYF. Filled out from reference TRBV5-1 and TRBJ2-5, the complete variable domain reads KAGVTQTPRYLIKTRGQQVTLSCSPISGHRSVSWYQQTPGQGLQFLFEYFSETQRNKGNFPGRFSGRQFSNSRSEMNVSTLELGDSALYLCASSFSGLAGGGETQYFGPGTRLLVL.

The chain links TRBV5-4 to TRBJ2-7; TRBD2 aligns across 12 bases. This CDR3 region has 16 residues. Germline lookup yields CDR1 SGHNT and CDR2 YYREEE (reference sequence). V lost 4 bases to trimming and J lost 3 bases; unmatched junction nucleotides: 8. For the CDR3, the DNA is TGTGCCAGCAGCCAAGGCTGGACTAGCGGGATCTACGAGCAGTACTTC. Its protein is CASSQGWTSGIYEQYF.

This chain joins TRBV5-3 and TRBJ1-1, with 7 bases fitting TRBD1. TRBV5-3 is an ORF, and what it does is uncertain. CDR3 size: 16 residues. V dropped 4 bases and J dropped 11; count of bases not matched to a gene: 20. As DNA, the CDR3 is TGTGCCAGAAGCCCGTCCCCTTTTAACAGGGGCACGGGGGCTTTCTTT. Its protein product is CARSPSPFNRGTGAFF.

The CDR3, as DNA: TGTGCCAGCAGGCCGGGACAGGGGGACACTGAAGCTTTCTTT. It yields the protein CASRPGQGDTEAFF. The chain joins TRBV5-4 to TRBJ1-1; 11 nucleotides agree with TRBD1. Trimming removed 5 bases from V and 3 bases from J; junction bases left unmatched: 3. Germline CDR1 is SGHNT and CDR2 is YYREEE (reference sequence). The CDR3 covers 14 residues.

The chain joins TRBV24-1 to TRBJ2-7; TRBD2 might be the D (6 bases). From germline, CDR1 is KGHDR and CDR2 SFDVKD. The germline V and J ends were trimmed by 7 bases and 5 bases, with 17 bases remaining between them. CDR3 length: 14 residues. This CDR3 reads CATSSAQEGNEQYF. The DNA for the CDR3 is TGTGCCACCAGCTCGGCACAGGAGGGTAACGAGCAGTACTTC.

This chain uses TRBV30 with TRBJ2-7, with D possibly TRBD2 on 7 matching bases. V was trimmed by 8 bases and J by 4 bases, leaving 15 bases between them. This CDR3 comprises 12 residues. Germline assignment: CDR1 GTSNPN and CDR2 SVGIG (reference sequence). The CDR3 DNA is TGTGCCAGAGGGGGGGGCGGATACGAGCAGTACTTC. It codes for CARGGGGYEQYF.

This sequence joins TRBV6-2 or TRBV6-3 and TRBJ2-7; weak D call: TRBD1 (6 bases). This CDR3 contains 16 residues. Trimming removed 3 bases at V and 0 bases at J, with 15 bases between. CDR1 and CDR2 (germline): MNHEY, SVGEGT. CDR3 residues: CASSYSGTPYSYEQYF. The CDR3 DNA follows: TGTGCCAGCAGTTATTCCGGGACACCCTACTCCTACGAGCAGTACTTC.

CDR3: CSVGQSDQPQHF. CDR3 in DNA: TGCAGCGTTGGACAGTCGGATCAGCCCCAGCATTTT. This chain joins TRBV29-1 and TRBJ1-5; possibly TRBD1 for D (5 bases). The length of the CDR3 is 12 residues. V dropped 4 bases and J dropped 5 bases, with 9 bases sitting between them. Per germline, CDR1 SQVTM and CDR2 ANQGSEA.

This clone was found once. V usage is TRBV29-1 and J usage is TRBJ2-7; 8 bases align to TRBD1. The CDR3 loop spans 13 amino acids. From germline, CDR1 is SQVTM and CDR2 ANQGSEA. Trimming at V came to 6 bases and at J to 4 bases, leaving 8 bases not matched to a gene. CDR3 bases: TGCAGCGTAAGGACAGGGAGTATATACGAGCAGTACTTC. Protein product: CSVRTGSIYEQYF.

The chain joins TRBV2 to TRBJ1-5; 10 bases line up with TRBD1. The germline V gene has CDR1 SNHLY and CDR2 FYNNEI. The CDR3 sequence is 14 residues long. The V segment lost 10 bases and the J segment 9 bases; nucleotides outside the gene matches: 12. DNA for the CDR3: TGTGCCATAAGGACAGGGGGGTTATCTGGGCCCCAGCATTTT. Its translation is CAIRTGGLSGPQHF.

J is TRBJ2-2 and V is TRBV5-1, with D possibly matching TRBD2 (5 bases). The germline V gene has CDR1 SGHRS and CDR2 YFSETQ. V shed 1 base and J shed 3 bases, with 10 bases lying between them. The CDR3 runs 15 residues. Written as DNA, the CDR3 is TGCGCCAGCAGCTTGTCCGGGGTGGACACCGGGGAGCTGTTTTTT. As protein: CASSLSGVDTGELFF.

V is TRBV6-6 and J is TRBJ2-7, with a weak D call TRBD2 (5 bases). CDR1 is MNHNY, CDR2 SVGAGI, per germline (reference sequence). This CDR3 contains 13 residues. With 8 bases removed from V and 1 base from J, the gap between germline ends came to 12 bases. CDR3 in amino acids: CASFGGQSYEQYF. In nucleotides, the CDR3 is TGTGCCAGCTTTGGAGGCCAGTCCTACGAGCAGTACTTC.